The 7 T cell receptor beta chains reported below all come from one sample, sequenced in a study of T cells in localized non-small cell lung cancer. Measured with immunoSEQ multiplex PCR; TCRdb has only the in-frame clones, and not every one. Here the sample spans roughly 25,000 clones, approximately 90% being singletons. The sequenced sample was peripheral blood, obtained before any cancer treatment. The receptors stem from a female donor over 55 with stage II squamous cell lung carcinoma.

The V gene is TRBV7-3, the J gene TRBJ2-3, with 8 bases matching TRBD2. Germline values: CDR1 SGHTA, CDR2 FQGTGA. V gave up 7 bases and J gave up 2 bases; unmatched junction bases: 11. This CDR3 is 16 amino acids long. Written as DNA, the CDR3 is TGTGCCAGCAACCGGGGATACGGGGGGGCCACAGATACGCAGTATTTT. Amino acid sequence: CASNRGYGGATDTQYF. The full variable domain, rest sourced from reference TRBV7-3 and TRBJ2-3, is GAGVSQTPSNKVTEKGKYVELRCDPISGHTALYWYRQSLGQGPEFLIYFQGTGAADDSGLPNDRFFAVRPEGSVSTLKIQRTERGDSAVYLCASNRGYGGATDTQYFGPGTRLTVL.

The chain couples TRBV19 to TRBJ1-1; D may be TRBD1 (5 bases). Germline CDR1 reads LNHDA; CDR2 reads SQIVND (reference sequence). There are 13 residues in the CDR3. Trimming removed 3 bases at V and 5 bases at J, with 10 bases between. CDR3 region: CASSMWGRTEAFF. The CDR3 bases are TGTGCCAGTAGTATGTGGGGGAGGACTGAAGCTTTCTTT. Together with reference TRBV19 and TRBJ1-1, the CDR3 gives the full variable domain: DGGITQSPKYLFRKEGQNVTLSCEQNLNHDAMYWYRQDPGQGLRLIYYSQIVNDFQKGDIAEGYSVSREKKESFPLTVTSAQKNPTAFYLCASSMWGRTEAFFGQGTRLTVV.

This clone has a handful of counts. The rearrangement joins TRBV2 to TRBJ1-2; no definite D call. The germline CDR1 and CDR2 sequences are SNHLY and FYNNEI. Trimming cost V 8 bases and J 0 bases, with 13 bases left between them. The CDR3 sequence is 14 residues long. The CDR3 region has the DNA TGTGCCAGCGGACGGTCAGGAACTAACTATGGCTACACCTTC. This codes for CASGRSGTNYGYTF.

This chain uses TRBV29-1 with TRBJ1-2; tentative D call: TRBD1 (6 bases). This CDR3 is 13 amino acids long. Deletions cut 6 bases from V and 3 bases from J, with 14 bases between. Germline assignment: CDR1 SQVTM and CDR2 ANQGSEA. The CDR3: CSVASGADYGYTF. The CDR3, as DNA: TGCAGCGTCGCCTCGGGGGCGGACTATGGCTACACCTTC.

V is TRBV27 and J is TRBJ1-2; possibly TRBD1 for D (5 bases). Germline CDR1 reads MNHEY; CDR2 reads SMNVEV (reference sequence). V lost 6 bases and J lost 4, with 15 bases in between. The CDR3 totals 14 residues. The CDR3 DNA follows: TGTGCCAGCAGACAAAATTGGGGCCCCTATGGCTACACCTTC. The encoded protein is CASRQNWGPYGYTF.

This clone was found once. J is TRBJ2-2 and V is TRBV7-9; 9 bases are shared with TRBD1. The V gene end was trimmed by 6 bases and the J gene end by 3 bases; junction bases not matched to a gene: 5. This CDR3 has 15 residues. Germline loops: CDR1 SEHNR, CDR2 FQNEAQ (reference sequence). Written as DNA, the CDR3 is TGTGCCAGCAGACCGGGACAGGGCCACACCGGGGAGCTGTTTTTT. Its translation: CASRPGQGHTGELFF.

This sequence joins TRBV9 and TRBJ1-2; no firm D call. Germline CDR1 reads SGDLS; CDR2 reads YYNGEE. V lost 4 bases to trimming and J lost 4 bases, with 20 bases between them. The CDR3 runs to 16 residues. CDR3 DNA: TGTGCCAGCAGCCCAGAAGGCCCAGGCGCCTTCTATGGCTACACCTTC. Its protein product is CASSPEGPGAFYGYTF.